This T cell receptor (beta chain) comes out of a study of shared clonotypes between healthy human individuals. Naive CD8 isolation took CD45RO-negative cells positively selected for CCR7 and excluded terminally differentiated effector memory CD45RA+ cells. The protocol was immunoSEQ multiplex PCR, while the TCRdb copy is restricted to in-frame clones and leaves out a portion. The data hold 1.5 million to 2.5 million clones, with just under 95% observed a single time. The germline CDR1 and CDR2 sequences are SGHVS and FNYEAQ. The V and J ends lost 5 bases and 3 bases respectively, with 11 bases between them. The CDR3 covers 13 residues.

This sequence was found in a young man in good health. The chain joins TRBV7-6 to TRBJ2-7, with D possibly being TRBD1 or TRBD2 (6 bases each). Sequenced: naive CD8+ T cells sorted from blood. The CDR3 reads CASSAGHLYEQYF. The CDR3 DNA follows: TGTGCCAGCAGCGCGGGACATCTCTACGAGCAGTACTTC.